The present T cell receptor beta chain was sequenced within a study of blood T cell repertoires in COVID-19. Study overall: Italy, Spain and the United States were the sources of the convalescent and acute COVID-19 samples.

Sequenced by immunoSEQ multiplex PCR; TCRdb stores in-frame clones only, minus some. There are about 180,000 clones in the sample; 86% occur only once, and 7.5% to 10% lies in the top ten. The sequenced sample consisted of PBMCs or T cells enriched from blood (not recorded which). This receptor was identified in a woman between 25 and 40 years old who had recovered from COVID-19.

CDR3 in amino acids: CASGVGLAIYEQYF. CDR3 coding DNA: TGCGCCAGCGGGGTAGGACTAGCGATCTACGAGCAGTACTTC. The chain is built from TRBV10-2 and TRBJ2-7, with TRBD2 matching over 9 bases. There are 14 residues in the CDR3. V lost 8 bases to trimming and J lost 3 bases; unmatched junction nucleotides: 8. Germline lookup yields CDR1 WSHSY and CDR2 SAAADI.